This TCR beta chain was sequenced in a study of blood T cell repertoires in COVID-19. This CDR3 contains 17 residues. The germline V gene has CDR1 SSHAT and CDR2 FNYEAQ (reference sequence). Between the trimmed V and J ends, which lost 1 base and 1 base, there was a span of 16 bases. Assay used: immunoSEQ multiplex PCR; TCRdb lists only in-frame clones, some missing. The profile shows 230,000 or so clones, about 91% of them singletons. The chain has TRBV7-7 and TRBJ2-5, with TRBD1 as a possible D gene (6 bases). The receptor was derived from a woman aged 35 to 49 with acute COVID-19. Sequencing used PBMCs or T cells enriched from blood (not recorded which). CDR3 sequence reads: CASSLGTAGPPQETQYF. As DNA, the CDR3 is TGTGCCAGCAGCTTAGGGACAGCCGGCCCACCCCAAGAGACCCAGTACTTC.